A selection of T cell receptor beta chains follows, all from one sample in a study of technical replicates of blood from several donors. Assay: immunoSEQ multiplex PCR; the TCRdb copy retains only in-frame clones and omits some. The sample gives 65,000 to 95,000 clones, approximately 86% of which show up once; 4.5% to 6% is in the top ten. Sequencing was done on a sample of PBMCs. These receptors came from a human donor in good health. Some clones in this sample may be carry-over from other donors' samples. Both conserved end residues are part of each CDR3. D genes are given only for firm matches. Clone size is shown for a subset of rows, as once, few, many or a class of expanded clone.

>TRBJ2-1|-|TRBV14|-
CASSRPASNEQFF
TGTGCCAGCAGCCGACCGGCTAGCAATGAGCAGTTCTTC
>TRBJ2-7|-|TRBV15|TRBD1
CATSSMDRGGEQYF
TGTGCCACCAGCAGCATGGACAGGGGTGGTGAGCAGTACTTC
>TRBJ1-1|-|TRBV9|-
CASSVDLNTEAFF
TGTGCCAGCAGCGTAGACTTGAACACTGAAGCTTTCTTT
>TRBJ1-1|-|TRBV29-1|-
CSVGARSNTEAFF
TGCAGCGTGGGGGCTCGGTCGAACACTGAAGCTTTCTTT
>TRBJ2-7|-|TRBV11-2|-
CASSLRSSYEQYF
TGTGCCAGCAGCTTACGGAGCTCCTACGAGCAGTACTTC
>TRBJ2-7|-|TRBV7-2|-
CASSLGIYISYEQYF
TGTGCCAGCAGCTTAGGAATTTACATTTCCTACGAGCAGTACTTC
>TRBJ1-1|-|TRBV11-2|TRBD1
CASSPRRGGVAFF
TGTGCCAGCAGCCCCCGGAGAGGGGGCGTAGCTTTCTTT
>TRBJ1-1|-|TRBV7-9|TRBD1
CASTIGQGILTEAFF
TGTGCCAGCACTATAGGACAGGGGATACTCACTGAAGCTTTCTTT
>TRBJ1-2|few|TRBV18|-
CASSPNRDSYGYTF
TGTGCCAGCTCACCGAATAGAGACAGCTATGGCTACACCTTC
>TRBJ1-3|-|TRBV10-3|-
CAISETGSGNTIYF
TGTGCCATCAGTGAGACGGGCTCTGGAAACACCATATATTTT
>TRBJ2-7|-|TRBV11-2|TRBD1
CASSSGQVYEQYF
TGTGCCAGCAGCTCGGGACAGGTATACGAGCAGTACTTC
>TRBJ2-1|-|TRBV7-2|TRBD2
CASSLMGGDEQFF
TGTGCCAGCAGCTTAATGGGGGGGGATGAGCAGTTCTTC
>TRBJ1-1|-|TRBV5-1|-
CASSQSTARMNTEAFF
TGCGCCAGCAGCCAATCGACAGCCCGGATGAACACTGAAGCTTTCTTT
>TRBJ1-3|-|TRBV9|TRBD1
CASSVGSGGHSGNTIYF
TGTGCCAGCAGCGTAGGATCAGGGGGCCACTCTGGAAACACCATATATTTT
>TRBJ2-6|-|TRBV25-1|-
CASRAERSGANVLTF
TGTGCCAGCAGGGCCGAGAGGTCTGGGGCCAACGTCCTGACTTTC
>TRBJ1-2|-|TRBV13|-
CASSLGANYGYTF
TGTGCCAGCAGCTTAGGAGCCAACTATGGCTACACCTTC
>TRBJ2-7|few|TRBV10-3|TRBD2
CAISRTSGSSNEQYF
TGTGCCATCAGTAGGACTAGCGGGAGTAGCAACGAGCAGTACTTC
>TRBJ1-2|-|TRBV7-7|-
CASRSRKGGGYTF
TGTGCCAGCAGATCCAGGAAGGGAGGAGGCTACACCTTC
>TRBJ2-1|-|TRBV5-1|-
CASSLGGTTAYNEQFF
TGCGCCAGCAGCTTGGGCGGGACCACGGCCTACAATGAGCAGTTCTTC
>TRBJ2-5|-|TRBV5-1|TRBD1
CASSLGTAGQETQYF
TGCGCCAGCAGCCTAGGGACAGCCGGCCAAGAGACCCAGTACTTC